The 5 T cell receptor beta chains below all came from one sample that was sequenced in a study of blood T cell repertoires in COVID-19 (TCRdb year 2020). Library construction relied on the immunoSEQ multiplex PCR assay. TCRdb mirrors the immuneACCESS table, restricted to in-frame sequences. Some clones are absent from its copies; in checked studies, under half trace to an unresolved V gene, and the reason for the others is unknown. For this sample there are approximately 50,000 clones; approximately 82% appear just once. About 6.1% of the sample is held by the ten biggest clonotypes. Sequenced sample: PBMCs or T cells enriched from blood (not recorded which). The receptors were gathered from a woman in her forties or fifties with acute COVID-19.

This clone occurred a few times. This chain joins TRBV18 and TRBJ1-2; no clear D gene. Germline V CDR1 and CDR2: KGHSH, LQKENI. CDR3 length: 13 residues. The V gene lost 3 bases and the J gene lost 2 bases, with 7 bases spanning the gap. This chain's CDR3 is CASSPASNYGYTF. The CDR3 nucleotides are TGTGCCAGCTCACCGGCCTCGAACTATGGCTACACCTTC.

This clone was recorded only once. The chain employs TRBV5-4 and TRBJ2-5, with TRBD1 matching over 10 bases. The germline gives CDR1 SGHNT, CDR2 YYREEE (reference sequence). Germline trimming cut 0 bases from V and 5 bases from J; bases unmatched to any gene: 4. The CDR3 runs to 15 residues. The CDR3 region has the DNA TGTGCCAGCAGCTTGGAGGGACAGGGGTACGAGACCCAGTACTTC. Its translation: CASSLEGQGYETQYF.

The V and J genes are TRBV13 and TRBJ2-5; 9 bases are shared with TRBD2. The ends lost 1 base at V and 5 bases at J; junction bases unmatched: 8. There are 16 residues in the CDR3. Germline CDR1 and CDR2: PRHDT and FYEKMQ (reference sequence). The CDR3 DNA is TGTGCCAGCAGCTTAGCTTGGCGGGGGGGCCACGAGACCCAGTACTTC. This gives the protein CASSLAWRGGHETQYF.

About this clone: A junction end diverges from the germline sequence, so it may reflect a read error. The J gene is TRBJ2-5, the V gene TRBV7-7; maybe TRBD2 (6 bases). The CDR3 contains 15 residues. CDR1 is SSHAT and CDR2 is FNYEAQ in the germline V gene (reference sequence). The CDR3 sequence is CASSLLRRGGETQYF. The CDR3 DNA reads as TGTGCTAGCAGCTTATTAAGGCGGGGTGGAGAGACCCAGTACTTC.

V gene TRBV5-8 combines with J gene TRBJ2-2; 7 bases map to TRBD1. Germline assignment: CDR1 SGHTS and CDR2 YDEGEE. CDR3 size: 17 residues. After removal of 9 bases from V and 0 bases from J, the junction contained 14 bases not matched to a gene. The CDR3 DNA follows: TGTGCCACCATTTCTATGGACAGGCCTTCGAACACCGGGGAGCTGTTTTTT. Translated: CATISMDRPSNTGELFF.